Listed below are T cell receptor beta chains from one sample, sequenced in a study of T cells after yellow fever vaccination. TCRdb processed the 5' RACE reads anew with MiXCR; each CDR3 protein has one entry. This table holds 250,000 or so distinct CDR3 sequences, 3.6% found once. The material was PBMCs, obtained 15 days after the yellow fever booster vaccination. These receptor sequences come from a man between 18 and 29 years old who received the YFV17D yellow fever vaccine. Each CDR3 is given with its conserved first and last residue. The D gene is left open where the match is weak. Expanded clones are given a class, and other clones once, few, many or no size at all.

cdr3_length	clone_size	d_call	v_call	j_call	cdr3_aa	cdr3_nt
15	many	.	TRBV7-2	TRBJ2-4	CASSPDPRSEDIQYF	TGTGCCAGCAGCCCCGACCCACGGTCGGAGGACATTCAGTACTTC
15	few	TRBD1	TRBV19	TRBJ1-1	CASSMAHRGDTEAFF	TGTGCCAGTAGTATGGCTCACAGGGGGGACACTGAAGCTTTCTTT
13	many	TRBD2	TRBV20-1	TRBJ2-3	CSARVAGLDTQYF	TGCAGTGCTAGAGTAGCGGGATTAGATACGCAGTATTTT
18	many	.	TRBV7-8	TRBJ1-5	CASSHRQTDGNSNQPQHF	TGTGCCAGCAGCCATCGACAGACGGACGGAAATAGCAATCAGCCCCAGCATTTT
15	many	TRBD2	TRBV7-9	TRBJ2-1	CASSFVTSGTNEQFF	TGTGCCAGCAGCTTCGTTACTAGCGGGACAAATGAGCAGTTCTTC
16	many	.	TRBV7-9	TRBJ1-6	CASSLTWTSRRSPLHF	TGTGCCAGCAGCTTAACTTGGACCAGCCGGCGTTCACCCCTCCACTTT
14	many	.	TRBV28	TRBJ2-1	CASRAGRYYNEQFF	TGTGCCAGCAGAGCAGGCAGGTACTACAATGAGCAGTTCTTC
19	many	TRBD1	TRBV5-5	TRBJ1-4	CASSPATGSLDREREKLFF	TGTGCCAGCAGCCCGGCCACTGGATCGCTCGACAGGGAAAGGGAAAAACTGTTTTTT
12	many	.	TRBV7-3	TRBJ1-2	CASSLGEYGYTF	TGTGCCAGCAGCTTAGGGGAATATGGCTACACCTTC
15	many	.	TRBV5-1	TRBJ1-1	CASSLAISGDTEAFF	TGCGCCAGCAGCTTGGCCATATCAGGGGACACTGAAGCTTTCTTT
17	few	.	TRBV23-1	TRBJ2-5	CASSRPSPDREGETQYF	TGCGCCAGCAGTCGACCCTCCCCGGACAGGGAGGGGGAGACCCAGTACTTC
13	many	.	TRBV20-1	TRBJ1-2	CSASIILNYGYTF	TGCAGTGCTAGCATTATTCTTAACTATGGCTACACCTTC
14	many	.	TRBV5-5	TRBJ1-4	CASSLTQGGEKLFF	TGTGCCAGCAGCTTGACGCAGGGTGGCGAAAAACTGTTTTTT
14	many	.	TRBV3-1	TRBJ1-2	CASSHLQGLDGYTF	TGTGCCAGCAGCCACCTACAGGGTCTCGATGGCTACACCTTC
18	many	.	TRBV4-2	TRBJ2-7	CASSPQTRGEAVVYEQYF	TGTGCCAGCAGCCCGCAAACGAGGGGGGAGGCGGTTGTCTACGAGCAGTACTTC
14	many	.	TRBV12-3/TRBV12-4	TRBJ1-4	CASSLRDSNEKLFF	TGTGCCAGCAGTTTAAGAGATTCTAATGAAAAACTGTTTTTT
15	many	.	TRBV7-2	TRBJ2-5	CASSSMGESSETQYF	TGTGCCAGCAGCTCAATGGGGGAGAGTTCAGAGACCCAGTACTTC
16	many	TRBD1	TRBV5-1	TRBJ2-3	CASSFDGTGAVDTQYF	TGCGCCAGCAGCTTTGACGGGACAGGGGCCGTAGATACGCAGTATTTT
12	many	.	TRBV7-9	TRBJ2-1	CASSLGSSEQFF	TGTGCCAGCAGCTTAGGGAGCTCTGAGCAGTTCTTC
14	many	.	TRBV19	TRBJ2-1	CASTGRDSYNEQFF	TGTGCCAGTACCGGAAGGGACTCCTACAATGAGCAGTTCTTC
15	many	TRBD2	TRBV5-1	TRBJ2-2	CASSRLAGAPGELFF	TGCGCCAGCAGTCGCCTAGCGGGGGCCCCCGGGGAGCTGTTTTTT
13	.	.	TRBV20-1	TRBJ2-2	CSASDVNTGELFF	TGCAGTGCTAGTGACGTTAACACCGGGGAGCTGTTTTTT
19	many	.	TRBV11-2	TRBJ2-6	CASSPDGFFRESGANVLTF	TGTGCCAGCAGCCCTGATGGCTTCTTTCGGGAGTCTGGGGCCAACGTCCTGACTTTC
16	many	.	TRBV4-2	TRBJ1-4	CASSQVPEQGREKLFF	TGTGCCAGCAGCCAAGTCCCTGAGCAGGGGAGGGAAAAACTGTTTTTT
12	many	.	TRBV29-1	TRBJ1-1	CSVEAGNTEAFF	TGCAGCGTTGAAGCCGGGAACACTGAAGCTTTCTTT
14	many	.	TRBV19	TRBJ1-5	CASSIADSPQPQHF	TGTGCCAGTAGTATAGCCGACAGTCCTCAGCCCCAGCATTTT
14	many	.	TRBV12-3/TRBV12-4	TRBJ2-1	CASSLMGSYNEQFF	TGTGCCAGCAGTTTAATGGGCTCCTACAATGAGCAGTTCTTC
14	.	.	TRBV20-1	TRBJ2-5	CSAPSPGQPETQYF	TGCAGTGCTCCTTCCCCGGGACAACCAGAGACCCAGTACTTC
17	many	TRBD1	TRBV20-1	TRBJ2-7	CSARETTGEQGTYEQYF	TGCAGTGCTAGAGAAACCACAGGGGAGCAGGGTACCTACGAGCAGTACTTC
15	many	TRBD1	TRBV4-3	TRBJ2-7	CASSHSRDSAYEQYF	TGCGCCAGCAGCCATTCCCGGGACAGCGCCTACGAGCAGTACTTC
14	many	.	TRBV5-5	TRBJ2-5	CASRNLLNQETQYF	TGTGCCAGCAGGAACCTGTTAAACCAAGAGACCCAGTACTTC
13	few	TRBD1	TRBV20-1	TRBJ1-4	CSARQGRNEKLFF	TGCAGTGCTCGACAGGGGAGAAATGAAAAACTGTTTTTT
13	many	.	TRBV7-2	TRBJ2-3	CASLFTGADTQYF	TGTGCCAGCCTCTTCACCGGGGCTGATACGCAGTATTTT
13	many	.	TRBV19	TRBJ1-5	CASCQSLNQPQHF	TGTGCCAGTTGTCAGAGCCTCAATCAGCCCCAGCATTTT
14	many	.	TRBV7-2	TRBJ2-5	CASSFPRQAGTQYF	TGTGCCAGCAGCTTTCCCCGGCAGGCTGGGACCCAGTACTTC
16	many	.	TRBV4-3	TRBJ2-1	CASSQERVASYNEQFF	TGCGCCAGCAGCCAAGAGAGGGTTGCCTCCTACAATGAGCAGTTCTTC
15	many	TRBD2	TRBV7-8	TRBJ2-1	CASSLSGGHFNEQFF	TGTGCCAGCAGCCTTAGCGGGGGCCACTTCAATGAGCAGTTCTTC
15	many	.	TRBV5-5	TRBJ2-3	CASSLGDSTTDTQYF	TGTGCCAGCAGCTTAGGGGACTCAACCACAGATACGCAGTATTTT
15	many	.	TRBV12-3/TRBV12-4	TRBJ1-5	CASSPPPEGLQPQHF	TGTGCCAGCAGCCCCCCCCCCGAGGGGTTGCAGCCCCAGCATTTT
15	many	.	TRBV7-9	TRBJ2-1	CASSWMTGWDGEQFF	TGTGCCAGCAGCTGGATGACCGGTTGGGATGGGGAGCAGTTCTTC
18	many	TRBD1	TRBV5-1	TRBJ1-3	CASSLAPGQFYSGNTIYF	TGCGCCAGCAGCTTAGCTCCGGGACAGTTTTACTCTGGAAACACCATATATTTT